A selection of T cell receptor beta chains follows, all from one sample in a study of T-cell memory formation after mild COVID-19. In TCRdb, the 5' RACE reads were re-called with MiXCR into one record per CDR3 protein. The table includes 400,000 to 500,000 distinct CDR3 sequences, roughly 18% detected once. The sequenced sample consisted of PBMCs or a T cell subset sorted from them (not recorded which). The source of these receptors is a man aged 18-30 years who had mild COVID-19 (a few samples of this study predate the infection). Cell type and time point are not known. CDR3s include the opening cysteine and the closing phenylalanine or tryptophan. D genes are given only for firm matches. Clone sizes are given selectively: once, few, many, or a class where the clone is expanded.

>TRBV20-1|TRBD2|TRBJ2-5|many
CSAHRQRGEETQYF
TGCAGTGCCCACCGCCAGCGGGGCGAAGAGACCCAGTACTTC
>TRBV28|.|TRBJ2-2|.
CDSSLAFYTGELFF
TGTGACAGCAGTTTGGCCTTCTACACCGGGGAGCTGTTTTTT
>TRBV7-2|.|TRBJ2-3|many
CASSSPSTDTQYF
TGTGCCAGCAGCTCCCCAAGCACAGATACGCAGTATTTT
>TRBV7-9|.|TRBJ1-2|many
CASSLRPGVDYGYTF
TGTGCCAGCAGCTTACGCCCAGGGGTGGACTATGGCTACACCTTC
>TRBV5-1|.|TRBJ2-3|few
CASRPGQNTDTQYF
TGCGCCAGCAGACCAGGACAGAACACAGATACGCAGTATTTT
>TRBV7-2|.|TRBJ2-5|few
CASSLQGTPYF
TGTGCCAGCAGCTTGCAAGGGACTCCGTACTTC
>TRBV25-1|.|TRBJ2-3|.
CASSEGGYTQYF
TGTGCCAGCAGTGAAGGGGGGTATACGCAGTATTTT
>TRBV7-9|.|TRBJ1-1|.
CASSPRHPGGNTEAFF
TGTGCCAGCAGCCCCCGACACCCCGGTGGGAACACTGAAGCTTTCTTT
>TRBV3-1|TRBD1|TRBJ1-3|many
CASSQPGTGIGNTIYF
TGTGCCAGCAGCCAACCAGGGACAGGGATCGGAAACACCATATATTTT
>TRBV7-6|.|TRBJ2-7|few
CASSSGWDEDTYEQYF
TGTGCCAGCAGCTCGGGATGGGATGAGGACACCTACGAGCAGTACTTC
>TRBV29-1|.|TRBJ2-4|few
CSVVYFQGRLSKNIQYF
TGCAGCGTTGTTTATTTTCAGGGTCGGCTATCCAAAAACATTCAGTACTTC
>TRBV7-3|TRBD2|TRBJ2-3|.
CASSSFGSGITDTQYF
TGTGCCAGCAGCTCCTTTGGTAGCGGGATCACAGATACGCAGTATTTT
>TRBV20-1|.|TRBJ2-6|.
CSARGGSSGANVLTF
TGCAGTGCTAGGGGTGGTTCTAGTGGGGCCAACGTCCTGACTTTC
>TRBV29-1|TRBD1|TRBJ1-2|.
CSAGQGINYGYTF
TGCAGCGCCGGACAGGGGATTAACTATGGCTACACCTTC
>TRBV7-3|.|TRBJ2-3|.
CASSLAGPDTQYF
TGTGCCAGCAGCTTAGCAGGGCCAGATACGCAGTATTTT
>TRBV5-1|TRBD1|TRBJ2-7|.
CASSSGTGGIYEQYF
TGCGCCAGCAGCTCCGGGACAGGGGGAATCTACGAGCAGTACTTC
>TRBV18|TRBD1|TRBJ2-1|.
CASSPPAGQGDHNEQFF
TGTGCCAGCTCTCCACCCGCGGGACAGGGGGATCACAATGAGCAGTTCTTC
>TRBV19|TRBD1|TRBJ2-5|.
CASKRTGQETQYF
TGTGCCAGTAAAAGGACAGGTCAAGAGACCCAGTACTTC
>TRBV6-5|TRBD1|TRBJ2-2|few
CASSYSGTVGTGELFF
TGTGCCAGCAGTTACTCCGGGACAGTCGGCACCGGGGAGCTGTTTTTT
>TRBV6-2/TRBV6-3|TRBD2|TRBJ2-7|.
CASSSTGGVDEQYF
TGTGCCAGCAGTTCGACGGGGGGGGTCGACGAGCAGTACTTC
>TRBV20-1|.|TRBJ1-6|.
CSAFTGTSPLHF
TGCAGTGCTTTCACAGGGACTTCACCCCTCCACTTT
>TRBV3-1|.|TRBJ1-1|few
CAGFDSTQRGTEAFF
TGTGCCGGATTCGACAGCACCCAAAGGGGAACTGAAGCTTTCTTT
>TRBV11-2|TRBD1|TRBJ2-7|many
CASSSTGNRHEQYF
TGTGCCAGCAGCTCGACAGGGAATCGGCACGAGCAGTACTTC
>TRBV5-1|.|TRBJ1-1|few
CASSPGHEVGTEAFF
TGCGCCAGCAGCCCAGGCCACGAAGTGGGCACTGAAGCTTTCTTT
>TRBV7-9|TRBD2|TRBJ2-3|few
CASRAPGDYPGNTQYF
TGTGCCAGCAGAGCGCCGGGGGACTACCCTGGGAATACGCAGTATTTT
>TRBV20-1|.|TRBJ1-6|.
CSARTAVPYSGSYNSPLHF
TGCAGTGCAAGGACGGCAGTGCCCTATTCCGGCTCCTATAATTCACCCCTCCACTTT
>TRBV2|.|TRBJ1-1|.
CASSEEPQDFNTEAFF
TGTGCCAGCAGTGAAGAACCACAGGATTTCAACACTGAAGCTTTCTTT
>TRBV12-3/TRBV12-4|TRBD1|TRBJ2-2|few
CASSLGQENTGELFF
TGTGCCAGCAGTTTGGGACAGGAGAACACCGGGGAGCTGTTTTTT
>TRBV4-3|.|TRBJ2-7|few
CASSQDSGASYEQYF
TGCGCCAGCAGCCAAGATTCGGGAGCATCCTACGAGCAGTACTTC
>TRBV4-3|.|TRBJ1-2|few
CASSQDAQERGYTF
TGCGCCAGCAGCCAAGATGCCCAGGAAAGGGGCTACACCTTC
>TRBV12-3/TRBV12-4|.|TRBJ2-5|few
CASNLAGLGAETQYF
TGTGCCAGCAATCTGGCGGGGTTAGGTGCGGAGACCCAGTACTTC
>TRBV5-1|.|TRBJ2-3|many
CASSFQGADTQYF
TGCGCCAGCAGCTTCCAGGGCGCAGATACGCAGTATTTT
>TRBV6-2/TRBV6-3|TRBD1|TRBJ2-3|few
CASRRDRSTDTQYF
TGTGCCAGCAGGAGGGACAGGAGCACAGATACGCAGTATTTT
>TRBV27|.|TRBJ1-5|few
CASSPLVGDGNQPQHF
TGTGCCAGCAGTCCTCTCGTGGGGGATGGCAATCAGCCCCAGCATTTT
>TRBV6-6|TRBD1|TRBJ1-6|few
CASSYTTGFGSPLHF
TGTGCCAGCAGTTACACGACAGGGTTCGGGTCACCCCTCCACTTT
>TRBV2|.|TRBJ2-5|few
CASSEDPLDRVRYF
TGTGCCAGCAGTGAAGATCCCCTCGACAGAGTCCGGTACTTC
>TRBV6-4|TRBD1|TRBJ2-3|few
CASSDSGGQGPDTQYF
TGTGCCAGCAGTGACTCGGGGGGACAGGGGCCAGATACGCAGTATTTT
>TRBV5-1|.|TRBJ2-4|.
CASSLEKNQNIQYF
TGCGCCAGCAGCTTGGAAAAAAATCAAAACATTCAGTACTTC
>TRBV6-5|.|TRBJ2-3|.
CASSYQQETDTQYF
TGTGCCAGCAGTTACCAACAGGAAACAGATACGCAGTATTTT
>TRBV23-1|.|TRBJ1-4|many
CASSEKLFF
TGCGCCAGCAGTGAAAAACTGTTTTTT
>TRBV14|.|TRBJ2-5|few
CASSQGTSWETQYF
TGTGCCAGCAGCCAAGGAACCTCTTGGGAGACCCAGTACTTC
>TRBV19|.|TRBJ1-1|few
CASIGYTEAFF
TGTGCCAGTATTGGTTACACTGAAGCTTTCTTT
>TRBV5-1|.|TRBJ2-3|many
CASSLAAPKDTQYF
TGCGCCAGCAGCTTGGCAGCTCCCAAGGATACGCAGTATTTT
>TRBV29-1|.|TRBJ1-1|few
CSVEEGITEAFF
TGCAGCGTTGAAGAGGGGATCACTGAAGCTTTCTTT
>TRBV6-5|.|TRBJ2-3|.
CASSYRRSDTQYF
TGTGCCAGCAGTTACCGTCGTTCAGATACGCAGTATTTT
>TRBV4-3|TRBD1|TRBJ2-3|few
CASSPTPGQFTDTQYF
TGCGCCAGCAGCCCTACCCCGGGACAGTTCACAGATACGCAGTATTTT
>TRBV18|TRBD1|TRBJ1-2|few
CASSPPRGLGTSGTGVFYYGYTF
TGTGCCAGCTCACCACCGCGAGGGCTCGGAACTTCCGGGACAGGGGTGTTTTACTATGGCTACACCTTC
>TRBV7-2|TRBD1|TRBJ1-5|few
CASSDRGTQPQHF
TGTGCCAGCAGCGACAGGGGGACTCAGCCCCAGCATTTT
>TRBV5-1|.|TRBJ1-1|few
CASSLGEGINTEAFF
TGCGCCAGCAGCTTGGGAGAGGGGATAAACACTGAAGCTTTCTTT
>TRBV11-2|.|TRBJ2-2|.
CASSSLAGRLTGELFF
TGTGCCAGCAGCTCCCTGGCAGGGAGGCTGACCGGGGAGCTGTTTTTT
>TRBV11-2|.|TRBJ1-2|.
CASSSRGDNYGYTF
TGTGCCAGCAGCAGTCGAGGCGACAACTATGGCTACACCTTC
>TRBV7-2|TRBD2|TRBJ2-3|few
CASSTPPLAAHTDTQYF
TGTGCCAGCAGCACCCCCCCACTAGCGGCTCACACAGATACGCAGTATTTT
>TRBV19|.|TRBJ1-3|.
CASISKGNTIYF
TGTGCCAGCATATCCAAGGGAAACACCATATATTTT
>TRBV6-2/TRBV6-3|.|TRBJ2-2|few
CASSYLVTYTGELFF
TGTGCCAGCAGTTACTTAGTGACCTACACCGGGGAGCTGTTTTTT